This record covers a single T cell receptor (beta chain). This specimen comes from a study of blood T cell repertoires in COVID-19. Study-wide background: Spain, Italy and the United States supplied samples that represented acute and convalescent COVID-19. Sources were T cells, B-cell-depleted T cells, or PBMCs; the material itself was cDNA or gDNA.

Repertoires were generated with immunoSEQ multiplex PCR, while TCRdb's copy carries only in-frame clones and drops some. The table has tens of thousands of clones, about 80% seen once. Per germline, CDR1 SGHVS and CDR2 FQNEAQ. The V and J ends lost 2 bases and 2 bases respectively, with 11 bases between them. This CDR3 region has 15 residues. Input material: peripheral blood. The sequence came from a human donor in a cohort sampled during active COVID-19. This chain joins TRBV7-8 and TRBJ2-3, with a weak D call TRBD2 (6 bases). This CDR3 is CASSLSGGNTDTQYF. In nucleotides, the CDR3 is TGTGCCAGCAGCTTATCCGGGGGTAACACAGATACGCAGTATTTT.